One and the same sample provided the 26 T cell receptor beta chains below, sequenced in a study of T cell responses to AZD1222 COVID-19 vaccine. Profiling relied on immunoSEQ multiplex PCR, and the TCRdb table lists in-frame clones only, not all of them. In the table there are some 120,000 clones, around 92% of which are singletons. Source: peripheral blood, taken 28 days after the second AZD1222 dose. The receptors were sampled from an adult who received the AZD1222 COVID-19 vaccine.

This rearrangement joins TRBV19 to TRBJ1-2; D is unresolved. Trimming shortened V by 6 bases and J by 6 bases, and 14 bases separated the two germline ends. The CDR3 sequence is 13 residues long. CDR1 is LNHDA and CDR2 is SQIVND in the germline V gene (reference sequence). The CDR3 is CASSPRAVNGYTF. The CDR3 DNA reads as TGTGCCAGTAGCCCGAGGGCAGTGAATGGCTACACCTTC.

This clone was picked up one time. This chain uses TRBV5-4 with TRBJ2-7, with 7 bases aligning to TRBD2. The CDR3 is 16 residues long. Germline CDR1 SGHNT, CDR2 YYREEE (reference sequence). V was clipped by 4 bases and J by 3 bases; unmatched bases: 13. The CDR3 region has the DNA TGTGCCAGCAGCCGGTTGGGGGGGTCGTCAAACTACGAGCAGTACTTC. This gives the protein CASSRLGGSSNYEQYF.

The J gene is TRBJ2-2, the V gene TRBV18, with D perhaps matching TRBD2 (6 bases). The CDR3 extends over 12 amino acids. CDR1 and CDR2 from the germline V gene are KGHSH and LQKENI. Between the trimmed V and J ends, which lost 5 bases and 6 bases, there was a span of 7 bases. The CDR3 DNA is TGTGCCAGCTCAGGAGGGCCCGGGGAGCTGTTTTTT. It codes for CASSGGPGELFF.

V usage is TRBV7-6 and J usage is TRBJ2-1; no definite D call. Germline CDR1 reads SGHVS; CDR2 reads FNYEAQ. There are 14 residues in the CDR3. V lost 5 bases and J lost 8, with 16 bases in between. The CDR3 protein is CASSPPFGGDEQFF. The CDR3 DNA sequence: TGTGCCAGCAGCCCGCCTTTTGGTGGGGATGAGCAGTTCTTC. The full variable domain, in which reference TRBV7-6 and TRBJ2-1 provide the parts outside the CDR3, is GAGVSQSPRYKVTKRGQDVALRCDPISGHVSLYWYRQALGQGPEFLTYFNYEAQQDKSGLPNDRFSAERPEGSISTLTIQRTEQRDSAMYRCASSPPFGGDEQFFGPGTRLTVL.

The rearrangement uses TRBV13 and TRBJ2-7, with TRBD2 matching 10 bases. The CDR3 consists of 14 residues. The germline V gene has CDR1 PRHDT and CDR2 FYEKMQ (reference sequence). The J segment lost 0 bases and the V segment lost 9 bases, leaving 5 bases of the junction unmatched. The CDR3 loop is CASTGTSDSYEQYF. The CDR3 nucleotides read TGTGCCAGTACGGGGACTAGCGACTCCTACGAGCAGTACTTC.

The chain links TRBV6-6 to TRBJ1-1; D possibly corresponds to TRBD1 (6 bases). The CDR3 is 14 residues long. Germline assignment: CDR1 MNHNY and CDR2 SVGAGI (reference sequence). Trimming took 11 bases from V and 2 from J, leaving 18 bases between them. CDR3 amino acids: CAAQWGAGNTEAFF. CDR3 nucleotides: TGTGCCGCACAATGGGGGGCGGGAAACACTGAAGCTTTCTTT.

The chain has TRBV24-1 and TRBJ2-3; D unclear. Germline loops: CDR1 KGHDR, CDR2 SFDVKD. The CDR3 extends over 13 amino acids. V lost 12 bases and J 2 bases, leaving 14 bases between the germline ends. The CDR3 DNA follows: TGTGCCTCTGCTACTCCCCTCACAGATACGCAGTATTTT. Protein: CASATPLTDTQYF.

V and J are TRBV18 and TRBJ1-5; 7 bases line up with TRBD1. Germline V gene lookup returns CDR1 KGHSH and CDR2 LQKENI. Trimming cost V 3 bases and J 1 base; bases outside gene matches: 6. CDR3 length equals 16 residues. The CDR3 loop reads CASSPGQAGSNQPQHF. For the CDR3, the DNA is TGTGCCAGCTCACCTGGACAGGCGGGGAGCAATCAGCCCCAGCATTTT. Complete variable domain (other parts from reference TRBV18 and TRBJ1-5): NAGVMQNPRHLVRRRGQEARLRCSPMKGHSHVYWYRQLPEEGLKFMVYLQKENIIDESGMPKERFSAEFPKEGPSILRIQQVVRGDSAAYFCASSPGQAGSNQPQHFGDGTRLSIL.

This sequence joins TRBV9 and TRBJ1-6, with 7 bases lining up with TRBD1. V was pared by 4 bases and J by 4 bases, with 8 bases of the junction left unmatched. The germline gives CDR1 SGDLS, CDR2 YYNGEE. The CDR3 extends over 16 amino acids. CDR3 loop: CASSPLPGQYNSPLHF. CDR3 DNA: TGTGCCAGCAGCCCACTCCCGGGACAGTATAATTCACCCCTCCACTTT. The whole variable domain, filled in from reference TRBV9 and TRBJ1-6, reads DSGVTQTPKHLITATGQRVTLRCSPRSGDLSVYWYQQSLDQGLQFLIQYYNGEERAKGNILERFSAQQFPDLHSELNLSSLELGDSALYFCASSPLPGQYNSPLHFGNGTRLTVT.

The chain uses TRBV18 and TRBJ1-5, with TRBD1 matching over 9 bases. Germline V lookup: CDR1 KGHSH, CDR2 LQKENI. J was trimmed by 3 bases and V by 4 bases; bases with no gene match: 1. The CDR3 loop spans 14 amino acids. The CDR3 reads CASSRDRDNQPQHF. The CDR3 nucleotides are TGTGCCAGCTCACGGGACAGGGACAATCAGCCCCAGCATTTT.

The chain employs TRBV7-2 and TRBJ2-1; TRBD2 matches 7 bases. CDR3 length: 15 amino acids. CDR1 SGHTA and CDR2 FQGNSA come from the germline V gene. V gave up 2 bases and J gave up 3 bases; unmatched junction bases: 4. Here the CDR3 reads CASSLRRGGYNEQFF. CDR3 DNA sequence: TGTGCCAGCAGCTTACGGCGCGGGGGCTACAATGAGCAGTTCTTC.

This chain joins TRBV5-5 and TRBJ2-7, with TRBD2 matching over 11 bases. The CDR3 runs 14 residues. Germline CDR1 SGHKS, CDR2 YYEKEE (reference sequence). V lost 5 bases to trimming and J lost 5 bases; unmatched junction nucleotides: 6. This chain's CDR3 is CASSLPGLADEQYF. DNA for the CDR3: TGTGCCAGCAGTTTACCGGGACTAGCGGACGAGCAGTACTTC.

The CDR3 spells CASRLSSRAQPQHF. The CDR3 DNA is TGTGCCAGCAGGCTATCGTCACGGGCTCAGCCCCAGCATTTT. This chain connects TRBV28 to TRBJ1-5; no firm D call. CDR3 length equals 14 residues. Between the trimmed V and J ends, which lost 6 bases and 6 bases, there was a span of 15 bases. CDR1 is MDHEN, CDR2 SYDVKM, per germline.

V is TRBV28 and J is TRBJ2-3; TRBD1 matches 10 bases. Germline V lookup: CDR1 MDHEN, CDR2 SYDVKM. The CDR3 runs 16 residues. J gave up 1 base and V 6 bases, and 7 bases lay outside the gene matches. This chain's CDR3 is CASRKTGGRGTDTQYF. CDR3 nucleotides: TGTGCCAGCAGGAAGACAGGGGGCAGGGGCACAGATACGCAGTATTTT.

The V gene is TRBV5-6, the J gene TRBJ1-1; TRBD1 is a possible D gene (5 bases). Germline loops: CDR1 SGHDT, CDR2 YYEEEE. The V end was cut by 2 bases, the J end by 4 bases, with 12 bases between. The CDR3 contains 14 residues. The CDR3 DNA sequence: TGTGCCAGCAGCTTTTGGACACTCGGCACTGAAGCTTTCTTT. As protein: CASSFWTLGTEAFF.

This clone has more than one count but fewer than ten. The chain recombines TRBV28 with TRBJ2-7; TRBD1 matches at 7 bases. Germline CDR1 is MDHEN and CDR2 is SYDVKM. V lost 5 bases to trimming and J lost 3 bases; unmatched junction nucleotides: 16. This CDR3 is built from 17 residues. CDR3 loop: CASSPQKTGRWDYEQYF. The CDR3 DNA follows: TGTGCCAGCAGTCCACAAAAGACAGGGCGATGGGACTACGAGCAGTACTTC. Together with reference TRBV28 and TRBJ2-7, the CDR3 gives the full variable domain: DVKVTQSSRYLVKRTGEKVFLECVQDMDHENMFWYRQDPGLGLRLIYFSYDVKMKEKGDIPEGYSVSREKKERFSLILESASTNQTSMYLCASSPQKTGRWDYEQYFGPGTRLTVT.

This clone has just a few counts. CDR3 loop: CSVWAASYEQYF. As DNA, the CDR3 is TGCAGCGTTTGGGCAGCGTCCTACGAGCAGTACTTC. This chain uses TRBV29-1 with TRBJ2-7; unclear D gene. This CDR3 has 12 amino acids. Germline V gives CDR1 SQVTM, CDR2 ANQGSEA. With 5 bases removed from V and 1 base from J, the gap between germline ends came to 9 bases.

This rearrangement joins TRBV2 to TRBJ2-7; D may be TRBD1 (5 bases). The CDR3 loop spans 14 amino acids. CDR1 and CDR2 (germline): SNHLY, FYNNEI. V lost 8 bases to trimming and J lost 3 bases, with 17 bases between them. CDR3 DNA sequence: TGTGCCAGCGCACAGGCTACTCGACTCTACGAGCAGTACTTC. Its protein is CASAQATRLYEQYF.

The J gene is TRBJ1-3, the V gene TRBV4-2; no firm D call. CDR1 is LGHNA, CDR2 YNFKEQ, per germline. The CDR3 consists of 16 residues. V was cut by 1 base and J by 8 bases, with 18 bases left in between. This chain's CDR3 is CASSQGSYGGLDTIYF. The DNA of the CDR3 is TGTGCCAGCAGCCAAGGATCATATGGAGGTCTAGACACCATATATTTT.

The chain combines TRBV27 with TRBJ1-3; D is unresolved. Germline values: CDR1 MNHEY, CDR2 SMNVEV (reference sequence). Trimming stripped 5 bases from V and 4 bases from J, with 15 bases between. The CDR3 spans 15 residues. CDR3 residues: CASSLWRVGGNTIYF. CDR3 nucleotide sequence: TGTGCCAGCAGTCTCTGGAGGGTTGGGGGAAACACCATATATTTT.

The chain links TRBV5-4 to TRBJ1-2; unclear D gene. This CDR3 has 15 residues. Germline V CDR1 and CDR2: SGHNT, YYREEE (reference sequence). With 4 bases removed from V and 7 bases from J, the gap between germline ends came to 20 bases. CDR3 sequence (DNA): TGTGCCAGCAGCAATCGTCAGGTGGTCGTAAGTGGCTACACCTTC. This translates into CASSNRQVVVSGYTF.

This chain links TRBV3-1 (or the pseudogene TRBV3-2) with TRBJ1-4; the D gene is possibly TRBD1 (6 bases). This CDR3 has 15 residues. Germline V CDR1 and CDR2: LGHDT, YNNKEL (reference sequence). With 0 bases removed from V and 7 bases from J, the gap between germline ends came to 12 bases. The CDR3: CASSQEGGSGEKLFF. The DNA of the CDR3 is TGTGCCAGCAGCCAAGAAGGGGGAAGCGGTGAAAAACTGTTTTTT.

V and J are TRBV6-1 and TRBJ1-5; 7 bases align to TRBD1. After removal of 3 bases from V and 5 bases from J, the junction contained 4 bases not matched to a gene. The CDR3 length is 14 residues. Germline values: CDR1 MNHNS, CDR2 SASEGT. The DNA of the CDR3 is TGTGCCAGCAGTGATCCAGGGGGGTATCAGCCCCAGCATTTT. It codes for CASSDPGGYQPQHF.

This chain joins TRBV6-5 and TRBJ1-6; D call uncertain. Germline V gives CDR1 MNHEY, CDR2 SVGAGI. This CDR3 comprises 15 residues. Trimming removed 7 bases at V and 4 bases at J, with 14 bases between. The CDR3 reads CASNSIISYNSPLHF. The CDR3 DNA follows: TGTGCCAGCAATTCCATAATTTCATATAATTCACCCCTCCACTTT.

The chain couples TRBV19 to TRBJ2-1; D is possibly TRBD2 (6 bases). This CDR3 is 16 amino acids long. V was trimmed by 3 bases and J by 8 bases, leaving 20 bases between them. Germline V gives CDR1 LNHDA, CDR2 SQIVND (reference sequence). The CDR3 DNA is TGTGCCAGTAGTATTAGGTCGGGACTCGCCTCGTATGAGCAGTTCTTC. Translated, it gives CASSIRSGLASYEQFF.

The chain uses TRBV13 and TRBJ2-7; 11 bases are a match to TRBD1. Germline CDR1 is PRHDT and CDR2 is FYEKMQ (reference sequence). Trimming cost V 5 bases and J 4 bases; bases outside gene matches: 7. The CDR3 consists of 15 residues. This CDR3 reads CASSLRDRGLYEQYF. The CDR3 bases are TGTGCCAGCAGCCTTCGGGACAGGGGGTTATACGAGCAGTACTTC.